The source of this TCR beta chain is a study of T cells in Graves' hyperthyroidism and ophthalmopathy. Trimming removed 3 bases from V and 3 bases from J, with 8 bases in between. This CDR3 comprises 14 residues. CDR1 is MNHEY and CDR2 is SVGEGT in the germline V gene. This clonotype was seen ten or more times. Authors of the study amplified TCR beta CDR3 regions from RNA transcripts. Initially, a first-round RT-PCR of the TCR CDR3 employed the HTBI primer set. TCRdb recomputed calls from the multiplex PCR reads with MiXCR, one row per CDR3 protein. The sample includes about 640,000 distinct CDR3 sequences, 20% to 25% seen only once; the top ten take 34%.

The sequence was obtained from a man aged 25-40 years with Graves' ophthalmopathy. This rearrangement joins TRBV6-2 or TRBV6-3 to TRBJ2-2; either TRBD1 or TRBD2 may supply D (5 bases each). Material: blood. The CDR3 region is CASSYGTYTGELFF. CDR3 nucleotide sequence: TGTGCCAGCAGTTATGGGACGTACACCGGGGAGCTGTTTTTT.